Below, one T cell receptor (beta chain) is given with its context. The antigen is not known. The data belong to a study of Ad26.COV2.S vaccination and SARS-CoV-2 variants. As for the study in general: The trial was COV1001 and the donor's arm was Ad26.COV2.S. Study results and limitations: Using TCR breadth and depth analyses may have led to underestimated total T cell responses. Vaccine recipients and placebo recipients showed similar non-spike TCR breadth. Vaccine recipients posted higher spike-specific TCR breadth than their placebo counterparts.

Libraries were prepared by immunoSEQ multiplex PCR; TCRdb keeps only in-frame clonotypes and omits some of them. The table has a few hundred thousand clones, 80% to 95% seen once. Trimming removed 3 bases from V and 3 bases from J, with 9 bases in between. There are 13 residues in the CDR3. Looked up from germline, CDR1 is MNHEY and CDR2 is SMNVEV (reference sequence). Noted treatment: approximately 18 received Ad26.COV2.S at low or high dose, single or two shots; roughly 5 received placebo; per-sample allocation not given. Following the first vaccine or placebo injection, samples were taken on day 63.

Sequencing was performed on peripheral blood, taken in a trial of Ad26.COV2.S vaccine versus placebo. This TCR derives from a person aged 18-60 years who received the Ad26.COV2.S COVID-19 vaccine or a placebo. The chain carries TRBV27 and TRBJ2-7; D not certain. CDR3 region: CASSFGPIYEQYF. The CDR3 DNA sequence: TGTGCCAGCAGTTTTGGACCGATCTACGAGCAGTACTTC.